The T cell receptor (beta chain) described here comes from a study of cytomegalovirus exposure and HLA in healthy donors. J was trimmed by 5 bases and V by 2 bases; bases with no gene match: 5. CDR1 and CDR2 from the germline V gene are SGHRS and YFSETQ. CDR3 length: 16 residues. Primers: 60 Vbeta forward and 13 Jbeta reverse. The table came from immunoSEQ multiplex PCR; TCRdb's copy has only in-frame clones and leaves some out. Of roughly 200,000 clones in the sample, roughly 85% are singletons; the top ten hold roughly 4.5%. This TCR was sampled from a woman between 25 and 40 years old in good health and CMV-seropositive. The chain couples TRBV5-1 to TRBJ2-3; 13 bases line up with TRBD2. Sequencing input: PBMCs. The CDR3 reads CASSLLAGGPGDTQYF. The CDR3 nucleotides are TGCGCCAGCAGCTTACTAGCGGGAGGGCCCGGAGATACGCAGTATTTT.